The T cell receptor beta chain under discussion was sequenced for a study of beta chain features in type 1 diabetes. Study-wide points: Patients' naive, central memory and regulatory TCRB repertoires appeared more alike than those of healthy donors. Here, the possible influence of HLA type (on TCRB rearrangement) remained unresolved. When Type 1 diabetes patients were examined, their TCRB CDR3s proved moderately but significantly shorter in all four CD4+ subsets.

Averaging about 120 mL, one heparinised blood draw was given by each donor. The investigators reverse transcribed all of the isolated RNA, so they sequenced expressed TCRB transcripts. Repertoires were generated with immunoSEQ multiplex PCR, while TCRdb's copy carries only in-frame clones and drops some. The sample gives roughly 730,000 clones, over 10% of which show up once; roughly 0.022% is in the top ten. The CDR3 has 13 residues. Trimming took 11 bases from V and 2 from J, leaving 15 bases between them. CDR1 and CDR2 from the germline V gene are SNHLY and FYNNEI. About this clone itself: The antigen remains undetermined.

This rearrangement joins TRBV2 to TRBJ1-2; D possibly corresponds to TRBD1 (5 bases). Sequenced sample: naive CD4+ T cells from blood. The TCR sequence derives from a man aged 18-30 years with type 1 diabetes. The CDR3 DNA sequence: TGTGCCTCTCGCGGGGGTCAAAACTATGGCTACACCTTC. It is translated as CASRGGQNYGYTF.